The present TCR beta chain was sequenced within a study of PD-L1 blockade in urothelial cancer. The time point here: peripheral blood 6 weeks after treatment start. Here immunoSEQ multiplex PCR was the method, and the copy in TCRdb shows in-frame clones only, minus some. Among tens of thousands of clones listed, more than 70% were seen once. This CDR3 is built from 16 residues. Germline CDR1 is SEHNR and CDR2 is FQNEAQ (reference sequence). Trimming removed 5 bases from V and 0 bases from J, with 14 bases in between. The starting material was PBMCs, obtained around atezolizumab (anti-PD-L1) treatment. This clonotype was obtained from a man in his sixties with urothelial cancer. The chain is built from TRBV7-9 and TRBJ1-3; no reliable D call. The CDR3 here is CASSHRRLISGNTIYF. Here the CDR3 DNA reads TGTGCCAGCAGCCACCGCAGATTAATCTCTGGAAACACCATATATTTT.